This entry concerns a single T cell receptor beta chain. Libraries were prepared by immunoSEQ multiplex PCR; TCRdb keeps only in-frame clonotypes and omits some of them. The table lists hundreds of thousands of clones, 70% to 90% of them singletons, with 2.1% in the top ten. This sample was included in a study of blood T cell repertoires in COVID-19. The germline gives CDR1 LNHDA, CDR2 SQIVND (reference sequence). CDR3 length: 12 amino acids. V was pared by 9 bases and J by 3 bases, with 8 bases between. This chain uses TRBV19 with TRBJ1-4; weak D call: TRBD1 (5 bases). The material sequenced was peripheral blood. The origin of this receptor is a woman aged 25 to 45 who had recovered from COVID-19. CDR3 loop: CASRVSNEKLFF. In DNA, the CDR3 is TGTGCCAGCAGGGTTTCTAATGAAAAACTGTTTTTT.